Each of the 8 T cell receptor beta chains below was sequenced from the same sample in a study of beta chain features in type 1 diabetes. These TCRs' antigens remain unknown. Findings of the study overall: Patients with Type 1 diabetes showed moderately but significantly shorter TCRB CDR3s in all four CD4+ subsets.

Reverse transcription of all isolated RNA meant that expressed TCRB transcripts were sequenced. Produced via immunoSEQ multiplex PCR; TCRdb's table is partial and in-frame only. The sample yields fewer than 400,000 clones, around 8.5% seen once. The sequencing input was central memory CD4+ T cells from blood. These receptors all stem from a man aged 25-40 years with type 1 diabetes.

This clone was seen at least ten times. V usage is TRBV9 and J usage is TRBJ2-7; 7 bases are shared with TRBD2. Trimming took 1 base from V and 0 from J; bases not matched to a gene: 1. The CDR3 contains 14 residues. From germline, CDR1 is SGDLS and CDR2 YYNGEE. DNA for the CDR3: TGTGCCAGCAGCGTAACTAGCGTCTCCTACGAGCAGTACTTC. This sequence encodes CASSVTSVSYEQYF.

As for this clone: Other nucleotide sequences in the sample specify the same CDR3. This chain uses TRBV5-6 with TRBJ1-4, with a possible D match to TRBD1 (6 bases). The germline gives CDR1 SGHDT, CDR2 YYEEEE. This CDR3 is 15 amino acids long. V dropped 0 bases and J dropped 3 bases, with 9 bases sitting between them. The CDR3 DNA is TGTGCCAGCAGCTTGGCAGGGGCGGCTAATGAAAAACTGTTTTTT. Translated, it gives CASSLAGAANEKLFF.

The V call is TRBV5-6, the J call TRBJ1-2, with TRBD1 as a possible D gene (6 bases). The length of the CDR3 is 14 residues. Germline assignment: CDR1 SGHDT and CDR2 YYEEEE. The germline V and J ends were trimmed by 0 bases and 8 bases, with 14 bases remaining between them. CDR3 sequence (DNA): TGTGCCAGCAGCTTGGTCAGGGGAGCAGCGGGCTACACCTTC. Its protein product is CASSLVRGAAGYTF. Full variable domain (rest looked up from reference TRBV5-6 and TRBJ1-2): DAGVTQSPTHLIKTRGQQVTLRCSPKSGHDTVSWYQQALGQGPQFIFQYYEEEERQRGNFPDRFSGHQFPNYSSELNVNALLLGDSALYLCASSLVRGAAGYTFGSGTRLTVV.

V is TRBV5-1 and J is TRBJ1-6; weak D call: TRBD1 (5 bases). This CDR3 comprises 14 residues. V lost 5 bases to trimming and J lost 5 bases, with 11 bases between them. Germline CDR1 is SGHRS and CDR2 is YFSETQ. CDR3 residues: CASRPGEDNSPLHF. The CDR3 DNA reads TGCGCCAGCAGACCGGGGGAGGATAATTCACCCCTCCACTTT. Drawing the rest from reference TRBV5-1 and TRBJ1-6, the complete variable domain is KAGVTQTPRYLIKTRGQQVTLSCSPISGHRSVSWYQQTPGQGLQFLFEYFSETQRNKGNFPGRFSGRQFSNSRSEMNVSTLELGDSALYLCASRPGEDNSPLHFGNGTRLTVT.

On this clone itself: The identical CDR3 is also encoded by other nucleotide sequences in the sample. Written as DNA, the CDR3 is TGCGCCAGCAGCCAAGGCGCCCGGGGGGGCCCGTACGAGCAGTACTTC. Protein product: CASSQGARGGPYEQYF. The chain links TRBV4-3 to TRBJ2-7; 8 bases match TRBD2. V was clipped by 1 base and J by 4 bases; unmatched bases: 9. The CDR3 is made up of 16 amino acids. Per germline, CDR1 LGHNA and CDR2 YSLEER.

The chain combines TRBV5-1 with TRBJ2-7; D not certain. The germline V gene has CDR1 SGHRS and CDR2 YFSETQ. The V end was cut by 4 bases, the J end by 1 base, with 15 bases between. The CDR3 consists of 15 residues. CDR3 bases: TGCGCCAGCAGCCCGAGGTGGGCTGAGTCCTACGAGCAGTACTTC. It specifies CASSPRWAESYEQYF.

This clone was counted between two and nine times. The V and J genes are TRBV7-9 and TRBJ1-1, with D unclear. Germline CDR1 is SEHNR and CDR2 is FQNEAQ (reference sequence). Trimming took off 5 bases at V and 0 bases at J, with 7 bases between the two ends. The CDR3 loop spans 13 amino acids. In nucleotides, the CDR3 is TGTGCCAGCAGCGGACGGTTGAACACTGAAGCTTTCTTT. It encodes CASSGRLNTEAFF. Full variable domain (remainder filled in from reference TRBV7-9 and TRBJ1-1): DTGVSQNPRHKITKRGQNVTFRCDPISEHNRLYWYRQTLGQGPEFLTYFQNEAQLEKSRLLSDRFSAERPKGSFSTLEIQRTEQGDSAMYLCASSGRLNTEAFFGQGTRLTVV.

The V call is TRBV7-2, the J call TRBJ2-3; TRBD2 matches 7 bases. Germline trimming cut 3 bases from V and 2 bases from J; bases unmatched to any gene: 11. The germline CDR1 and CDR2 sequences are SGHTA and FQGNSA. The CDR3 totals 17 residues. In DNA, the CDR3 is TGTGCCAGCAGCTTGCTTCTCACGGGGGGACCCACAGATACGCAGTATTTT. Amino acid sequence: CASSLLLTGGPTDTQYF.